The rows below give T cell receptor beta chains drawn from one sample of a study of blood T cell repertoires in COVID-19. Measured with immunoSEQ multiplex PCR; TCRdb has only the in-frame clones, and not every one. The sample includes over 150,000 clones, about 88% of them seen just once. Material for sequencing was peripheral blood. Receptor source: a man aged 25 to 40 with acute or convalescent COVID-19. The CDR3 runs from the conserved cysteine through the conserved F or W. A D gene is named only where the DNA matches it firmly. Only part of the rows carry a size: once, few, many, or a class if the clone is expanded.

V gene,clone size,D gene,J gene,CDR3 DNA,CDR3 protein
TRBV14,once,TRBD1,TRBJ2-7,TGTGCCAGCAGCCGCCCGGGACAGGGTTTTTACGAGCAGTACTTC,CASSRPGQGFYEQYF
TRBV7-6,-,-,TRBJ1-4,TGTGCCAGCAGTTTAATGTCTGCAACTAATGAAAAACTGTTTTTT,CASSLMSATNEKLFF
TRBV7-3,-,TRBD2,TRBJ2-5,TGTGCCAGCAGCCCCACGGCGGCTAGCGGGGGCCAAGAGACCCAGTACTTC,CASSPTAASGGQETQYF
TRBV10-3,-,TRBD1,TRBJ1-1,TGTGCCATCAGTACGGACAGGTCGGGCACTGAAGCTTTCTTT,CAISTDRSGTEAFF
TRBV23-1,-,-,TRBJ2-2,TGCGCCAGCACAAACACCGGGGAGCTGTTTTTT,CASTNTGELFF
TRBV9,-,TRBD1,TRBJ2-6,TGTGCCAGCAGCGCCCACAGGGGGCCCTCCTCTTCTGGGGCCAACGTCCTGACTTTC,CASSAHRGPSSSGANVLTF
TRBV29-1,-,TRBD1,TRBJ1-2,TGCAGCGCCGGATCCCCTCCGGGACAGCCTAACTATGGCTACACCTTC,CSAGSPPGQPNYGYTF
TRBV5-1,-,-,TRBJ2-5,TGCGCCAGCAGCTTGGTGGGAGGGGGGGGTCAGGAGACCCAGTACTTC,CASSLVGGGGQETQYF
TRBV7-3,-,-,TRBJ1-1,TGTGCCAGCAGCCCCGGGGGAGCGAACACTGAAGCTTTCTTT,CASSPGGANTEAFF
TRBV4-1,-,-,TRBJ1-6,TGCGCCAGCAGCCAAGATCTCACATTCTATAATTCACCCCTCCACTTT,CASSQDLTFYNSPLHF
TRBV7-3,-,-,TRBJ2-7,TGTGCCAGCAGTAAGACCAGGGATTACGAGCAGTACTTC,CASSKTRDYEQYF
TRBV7-9,-,-,TRBJ2-5,TGTGCCAGCAGCCACAGGACAATCCGAGAGACCCAGTACTTC,CASSHRTIRETQYF
TRBV7-9,-,TRBD2,TRBJ2-5,TGTGCCAGCAGTACGGGACTAGCGGCACAAGAGACCCAGTACTTC,CASSTGLAAQETQYF
TRBV24-1,-,TRBD2,TRBJ2-3,TGTGCCACCAGTGCCCTGGAACTAGCGTCTAGCACAGATACGCAGTATTTT,CATSALELASSTDTQYF
TRBV7-2,-,TRBD2,TRBJ2-7,TGTGCCAGCAGAGAAGGACTAGTTGGAGGATACGAGCAGTACTTC,CASREGLVGGYEQYF
TRBV5-1,-,-,TRBJ1-3,TGCGCCAGCAGCTCGGGGGCTGGAAACACCATATATTTT,CASSSGAGNTIYF
TRBV7-9,once,-,TRBJ1-2,TGTGCCAGCAGCTCGAGAAGGGAGTTTGGCTACACCTTC,CASSSRREFGYTF
TRBV7-3,-,-,TRBJ1-4,TGTGCCAGCAGCTTAAGGTCTTCGGGGGAAAAACTGTTTTTT,CASSLRSSGEKLFF
TRBV29-1,-,TRBD1,TRBJ1-3,TGCAGCGTGGTTGGACAGGGTGGAAACACCATATATTTT,CSVVGQGGNTIYF
TRBV24-1,-,-,TRBJ2-7,TGTGCCACCAGTGATTTGTCCGGGAGCGAGCAGTACTTC,CATSDLSGSEQYF
TRBV6-6,once,TRBD2,TRBJ2-5,TGTGCCAGCCAGCAGGGAGCTAGCGGGATAGGGGAGACCCAGTACTTC,CASQQGASGIGETQYF
TRBV11-2,-,-,TRBJ2-3,TGTGCCAGCAGCTTTTCTGGACTTCCGCAGTATTTT,CASSFSGLPQYF
TRBV30,-,-,TRBJ2-7,TGTGCCTGGAGCGGCGGGAACTCCTACGAGCAGTACTTC,CAWSGGNSYEQYF
TRBV5-1,-,-,TRBJ1-4,TGCGCCAGCAGCCCGGCAACTAATGAAAAACTGTTTTTT,CASSPATNEKLFF
TRBV11-2,-,-,TRBJ1-5,TGTGCCAGCAGCAGGGAGAAACATCAGCCCCAGCATTTT,CASSREKHQPQHF
TRBV7-9,-,TRBD1,TRBJ1-3,TGTGCCAGCAGCACCTCCGGGACAGGGGAAGGAAACACCATATATTTT,CASSTSGTGEGNTIYF
TRBV30,few,TRBD1,TRBJ1-6,TGTGCCTGGAGTACAGGGGATGAACTTTCACCCCTCCACTTT,CAWSTGDELSPLHF
TRBV19,many,-,TRBJ1-1,TGTGCCAGTAGTATCGGACATAAGAACACTGAAGCTTTCTTT,CASSIGHKNTEAFF
TRBV7-7,-,TRBD1,TRBJ2-3,TGTGCTAGCAGCCCGACAGGGGGCCTTTTCACAGATACGCAGTATTTT,CASSPTGGLFTDTQYF
TRBV3-1/TRBV3-2,once,TRBD1,TRBJ2-4,TGTGCCAGCAGCCAAGGGGACAGGGGCCTAGCCAAAAACATTCAGTACTTC,CASSQGDRGLAKNIQYF
TRBV30,-,-,TRBJ1-4,TGTGCCTGGAATCCGGGCAGGGGAAGAGAAAAACTGTTTTTT,CAWNPGRGREKLFF
TRBV29-1,few,-,TRBJ1-2,TGCAGCGTTGACAGGGTCAACTATGGCTACACCTTC,CSVDRVNYGYTF
TRBV7-9,once,TRBD1,TRBJ1-2,TGTGCCAGCAGCACACAGGGGGCTCAAGGCTACACCTTC,CASSTQGAQGYTF
TRBV18,few,-,TRBJ2-7,TGTGCCAGCTCACGCGAACTCGCAGCGTCCACCTACGAGCAGTACTTC,CASSRELAASTYEQYF
TRBV6-4,once,TRBD2,TRBJ2-3,TGTGCCAGCAGTGCGACTAGCGGGGGAGATACGCAGTATTTT,CASSATSGGDTQYF
TRBV6-5,-,-,TRBJ2-7,TGTGCCAGCAGTTACTCGAACAGGGCGAGCTCCTACGAGCAGTACTTC,CASSYSNRASSYEQYF
TRBV10-1,-,-,TRBJ2-5,TGCGCCAGCAGTTCGGACAGACTTTCCCGATTCGACTTC,CASSSDRLSRFDF
TRBV7-3,once,-,TRBJ2-3,TGTGCCAGCAGCTTAAGAGGGGGTAGCACAGATACGCAGTATTTT,CASSLRGGSTDTQYF
TRBV5-1,-,-,TRBJ2-3,TGCGCCAGCAGCCAAGGACAGCCTAGCACAGATACGCAGTATTTT,CASSQGQPSTDTQYF
TRBV5-1,-,-,TRBJ2-5,TGCGCCAGCAGCTTGACTGTTTTGGGAGGAGAGACCCAGTACTTC,CASSLTVLGGETQYF
TRBV7-3,-,-,TRBJ2-3,TGTGCCAGCAGCTTGATGGCGGGGAACACAGATACGCAGTATTTT,CASSLMAGNTDTQYF
TRBV27,-,TRBD1,TRBJ2-3,TGTGCCAGCAGTGGACAGGGGTGGGATACGCAGTATTTT,CASSGQGWDTQYF
TRBV28,-,TRBD1,TRBJ1-1,TGTGCCAGCAGTCTCGCCGCGGGACAGGTTTTCTTT,CASSLAAGQVFF
TRBV2,-,TRBD1,TRBJ2-3,TGTGCCAGAAGACAGGGGGCTAACACAGATACGCAGTATTTT,CARRQGANTDTQYF